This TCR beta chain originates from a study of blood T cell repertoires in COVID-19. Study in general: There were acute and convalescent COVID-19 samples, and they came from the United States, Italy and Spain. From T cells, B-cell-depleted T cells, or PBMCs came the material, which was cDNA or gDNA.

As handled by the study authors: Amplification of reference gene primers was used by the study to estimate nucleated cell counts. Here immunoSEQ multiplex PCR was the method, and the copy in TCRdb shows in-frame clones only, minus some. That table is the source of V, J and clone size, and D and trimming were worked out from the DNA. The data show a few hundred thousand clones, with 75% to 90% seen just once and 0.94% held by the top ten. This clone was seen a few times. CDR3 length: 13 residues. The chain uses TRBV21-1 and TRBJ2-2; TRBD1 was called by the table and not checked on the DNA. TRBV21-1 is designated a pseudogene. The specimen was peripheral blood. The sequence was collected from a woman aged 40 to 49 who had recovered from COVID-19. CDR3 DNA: TGTGCCCGGCAGGGGAGAGGGGCCGGGGAGCTGTTTTTT. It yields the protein CARQGRGAGELFF.